The present entry profiles one TCR beta chain with its context. The antigen this receptor binds is unknown. For sequencing, a NextSeq 550 was employed. The Human TCR Profiling Kit (MiLaboratory) was used to prepare UMI-labeled 5' RACE TRB cDNA libraries. The full amount of extracted RNA was used for cDNA synthesis, and the full amount of resulting cDNA was used for PCR amplification. Libraries were prepared in parallel with an identical number of PCR cycles. In the paper's pipeline: With a minimum of two reads required per UMI, MIGEC and MiXCR pulled out about 50,000 +/- 10,000 unique UMI-labeled TRB cDNA molecules from each library. Each library averaged roughly 40,000 +/- 10,000 functional in-frame TRB CDR3 nucleotide clonotypes without stop codons. After downsampling to 5000 UMI-labeled TRB molecules per sample, diversity metrics such as normalized Shannon-Wiener and Chao1 were calculated in VDJtools. For the central five CDR3 residues, VDJtools calculated physicochemical properties weighted by clonotype size, namely interaction energy, strength, volume and Kidera factor 4. After TCRdb reprocessed the reads, each CDR3 protein sequence was kept as one row, without DNA. The V and J calls here are based on TCRdb, not the publication. The table kept for this sample lists approximately 83,000 distinct CDR3 sequences. Of the sample, 1.7% is held by the ten largest clones.

Each CD8+ T cell subset was flow-sorted in triplicate, and 250,000 to 300,000 cells per subset were placed directly into RLT lysis buffer. Naive CD8+ T cells were defined stringently as CD45RO-CCR7+CD27+CD95- to exclude memory contaminants. Standard density gradient centrifugation was used to isolate peripheral blood mononuclear cells from buffy coats. Naive CXCR3-negative and CXCR3-positive CD8+ T cells were flow-sorted on a FACSAria III. Total RNA was extracted from sorted cells with an RNeasy Mini Kit. According to the germline V gene, CDR1 reads SQVTM and CDR2 reads ANQGSEA. The CDR3, from cysteine to phenylalanine, totals 13 residues. This entry has no DNA. This specimen comes from a study of CXCR3-negative and CXCR3-positive naive CD8 T cells (dated by TCRdb to between 2018 and 2021). In terms of the full investigation: In total, around 140 million TRB reads were obtained, corresponding to roughly 1.5 +/- 0.3 million reads per library. Diversity and physicochemical repertoire analyses covered some eleven donors pooled from two independent experiments. For the TRBV-TRBJ cluster analysis, the naive subsets came from 5 donors, while the memory cells came from 3 donors. On the study overall, not on this receptor specifically: Compared with CXCR3-negative naive cells, CXCR3-positive naive cells had TRB CDR3s with higher hydrophobicity (lower Kidera factor 4), lower energy, and higher strength and volume indices. Freshly isolated PBMCs were used for most assays because CXCR3 expression partially decreased after cryopreservation. TRBV-TRBJ usage was similar between naive CXCR3-negative and CXCR3-positive cells from the same donor, while memory cells showed distinct patterns. Comparably high repertoire diversity was found in both naive subsets, whereas much lower repertoire diversity was found in memory CD8+ T cells. Surface CD5, linked to self-reactivity in mice, was comparable between naive subsets; TCR interaction strength was therefore also inferred from TRB CDR3 physicochemical properties.

The TCR originated in a human donor in good health. Some clones in this sample may be carry-over from other donors' samples. The rearrangement joined TRBV29-1 to TRBJ2-7; TCRdb's D gene call, TRBD1, goes unchecked for lack of DNA. Material: naive CXCR3- CD8+ T cells from blood. Reading the label with the study, this specimen's cell subset or site is: CD45RO-CCR7+CD27+CD95- naive CD8+ T cells lacking CXCR3 (TNR3-). The CDR3 sequence is CSVARGGAYEQYF.